Listed below are T cell receptor beta chains from one sample, sequenced in a study of blood T cell repertoires in COVID-19. Assay: immunoSEQ multiplex PCR; the TCRdb copy retains only in-frame clones and omits some. Of about 250,000 clones detected, more than 75% appear once; the ten largest clones hold 0.99%. The sample was peripheral blood. All receptors come from a woman in her thirties or forties who had recovered from COVID-19. The conserved cysteine and the conserved F or W are not part of the CDR3 here. Clone size, where shown, is once, few, many, or a class for clones that have expanded.

v_call	clone_size	cdr3_aa
TRBV6-6	-	ASSRTGNRGAF
TRBV24-1	-	ANLPSGAYTDTQY
TRBV7-8	once	ASSNLFGTGWYEQY
TRBV19	-	ASRRAYNEQF
TRBV7-2	-	ASSLGGLAGGPLLNEQF
TRBV5-4	-	ASSLGSLGAQY
TRBV7-9	-	ASTGYRGEKLF
TRBV7-3	-	ASSVTGARSGNTIY
TRBV11-2	once	ASSSNNYEQY
TRBV6-5	-	ASGLAGGPGETQY
TRBV6-5	-	ASSYGQGIGELF
TRBV6-5	few	ASSTGATGLY
TRBV5-1	-	ASSLRAGAAANYGYT
TRBV20-1	-	SASGGRAFSEQF